Listed here are 20 T cell receptor beta chains from one sample, sequenced in a study of control samples from healthy donors and cancer patients. Generated by immunoSEQ multiplex PCR, the TCRdb table keeps only in-frame clones and is missing some. The sample contains about 95,000 clones, around 89% of which appear only once. Sequenced material: blood. The receptor source for this set is a woman in her 70s in good health.

V usage is TRBV4-1 and J usage is TRBJ2-2, with D uncertain. Trimming cost V 0 bases and J 7 bases, with 6 bases left between them. CDR3 length equals 13 residues. The V gene's germline CDR1 is MGHRA and CDR2 YSYEKL. DNA of the CDR3: TGCGCCAGCAGCCAAGATTTGATCGGGGAGCTGTTTTTT. It codes for CASSQDLIGELFF.

This chain links TRBV7-2 with TRBJ2-7; D is perhaps TRBD1 (6 bases). The germline gives CDR1 SGHTA, CDR2 FQGNSA. The V end lost 5 bases, the J end lost 4 bases, and 18 bases lay between the germline ends. The CDR3 extends over 15 amino acids. CDR3 sequence: CASSRGPGTTYEQYF. CDR3 coding DNA: TGTGCCAGCAGCCGCGGGCCAGGGACAACTTACGAGCAGTACTTC.

The chain combines TRBV7-6 with TRBJ1-1; 8 bases line up with TRBD1. The CDR3 totals 15 residues. The V gene end was trimmed by 5 bases and the J gene end by 4 bases; junction bases not matched to a gene: 9. CDR1 is SGHVS, CDR2 FNYEAQ, per germline. CDR3 loop: CASSLRQGPSTEAFF. The CDR3 DNA reads as TGTGCCAGCAGCCTCCGACAGGGGCCGAGCACTGAAGCTTTCTTT.

The chain employs TRBV7-8 and TRBJ1-2; 7 bases agree with TRBD1. V lost 5 bases and J lost 4; bases outside the gene matches: 10. Germline-derived CDR1 and CDR2 are SGHVS and FQNEAQ. This CDR3 comprises 15 residues. The CDR3 here is CASSERGGMGYGYTF. In DNA form, the CDR3 reads TGTGCCAGCAGCGAAAGAGGGGGCATGGGCTATGGCTACACCTTC.

The rearrangement links TRBV6-5 to TRBJ2-7; weak D call: TRBD1 (6 bases). Per germline, CDR1 MNHEY and CDR2 SVGAGI. V was clipped by 3 bases and J by 2 bases, with 14 bases between them. The CDR3 is made up of 15 amino acids. The CDR3 sequence: CASSYGSDRPYEQYF. The CDR3 DNA reads as TGTGCCAGCAGTTATGGATCGGACAGACCCTACGAGCAGTACTTC.

V gene TRBV3-1 (or the pseudogene TRBV3-2) combines with J gene TRBJ1-2, with no clear D. Germline V gene data show CDR1 as LGHDT and CDR2 as YNNKEL (reference sequence). The CDR3 totals 14 residues. Trimming removed 0 bases from V and 9 bases from J, with 14 bases in between. CDR3 bases: TGTGCCAGCAGCCAAGATACAGCAGGACGAAGCTACACCTTC. Residues: CASSQDTAGRSYTF.

The chain uses TRBV9 and TRBJ2-7; 8 bases align to TRBD2. Germline CDR1 reads SGDLS; CDR2 reads YYNGEE. V shed 4 bases, J shed 2 bases, and the junction held 5 bases outside the gene matches. The CDR3 is 14 amino acids. CDR3 coding DNA: TGTGCCAGCAGCCTTAGCGGGGCTGCCTACGAGCAGTACTTC. Amino acid sequence: CASSLSGAAYEQYF.

The V call is TRBV30, the J call TRBJ1-1; tentative D call: TRBD1 (5 bases). Germline V gene lookup returns CDR1 GTSNPN and CDR2 SVGIG (reference sequence). The CDR3 runs 12 residues. V was clipped by 2 bases and J by 4 bases, with 8 bases between them. Here the CDR3 DNA reads TGTGCCTGGAGTCCTCAGGGCACTGAAGCTTTCTTT. Translation gives CAWSPQGTEAFF.

This rearrangement joins TRBV6-6 to TRBJ1-1; possibly TRBD1 for D (5 bases). Germline values: CDR1 MNHNY, CDR2 SVGAGI (reference sequence). The CDR3 consists of 16 residues. The germline V and J ends were trimmed by 5 bases and 1 base, with 17 bases remaining between them. The CDR3 region has the DNA TGTGCCAGCAGTCCCCCAAGAGGGGCCGCGAACACTGAAGCTTTCTTT. Translating it yields CASSPPRGAANTEAFF.

The gene calls are TRBV14 and TRBJ2-1; D might be TRBD1 (6 bases). The CDR3 spans 19 residues. V shed 1 base and J shed 7 bases, with 26 bases lying between them. Germline V gene sequence: CDR1 SGHDN, CDR2 FVKESK. CDR3 region: CASSQGQGTWDILGNEQFF. In DNA, the CDR3 is TGTGCCAGCAGCCAAGGACAAGGGACCTGGGACATACTGGGTAATGAGCAGTTCTTC.

V gene TRBV6-2 or TRBV6-3 combines with J gene TRBJ2-2, with D possibly matching TRBD1 (5 bases). Germline values: CDR1 MNHEY, CDR2 SVGEGT. CDR3 length: 15 residues. Between the trimmed V and J ends, which lost 5 bases and 2 bases, there was a span of 12 bases. The CDR3 DNA reads TGTGCCAGCAGTGTCGCAGGGTCCAACACCGGGGAGCTGTTTTTT. This encodes CASSVAGSNTGELFF.

This clone was observed a single time. This specimen includes other DNA sequences encoding the same CDR3. The chain uses TRBV5-1 and TRBJ1-1; weak D call: TRBD1 (5 bases). The CDR3 loop spans 14 amino acids. The V gene's germline CDR1 is SGHRS and CDR2 YFSETQ. The V gene lost 1 base and the J gene lost 0 bases, with 7 bases spanning the gap. The CDR3 is CASSLTGLNTEAFF. The CDR3 DNA reads TGCGCCAGCAGCTTGACAGGTCTGAACACTGAAGCTTTCTTT.

This chain uses TRBV2 with TRBJ1-2; 7 bases are shared with TRBD1. The CDR3 spans 15 residues. V lost 3 bases to trimming and J lost 1 base; unmatched junction nucleotides: 5. The V gene's germline CDR1 is SNHLY and CDR2 FYNNEI. Written as DNA, the CDR3 is TGTGCCAGCAGTGATAGGGACAGTAGTAACTATGGCTACACCTTC. It translates to CASSDRDSSNYGYTF.

The chain is built from TRBV27 and TRBJ2-3, with 7 bases identical to TRBD2. This CDR3 comprises 16 residues. Germline values: CDR1 MNHEY, CDR2 SMNVEV (reference sequence). V trimming: 8 bases; J trimming: 2 bases; junction bases outside the gene matches: 13. The CDR3 spells CASRMRGAGSTDTQYF. The CDR3 nucleotides read TGTGCCAGCCGGATGAGGGGAGCGGGGTCCACAGATACGCAGTATTTT.

The CDR3 loop is CASSPTLGAEAFF. In nucleotides, the CDR3 is TGTGCCAGCAGCCCCACCTTAGGTGCTGAAGCTTTCTTT. The chain uses TRBV9 and TRBJ1-1; D not resolved. The CDR3 is made up of 13 amino acids. V lost 4 bases and J 6 bases, leaving 13 bases between the germline ends. CDR1 and CDR2 (germline): SGDLS, YYNGEE.

The gene calls are TRBV5-6 and TRBJ2-7; TRBD1 is a possible D gene (5 bases). Germline V lookup: CDR1 SGHDT, CDR2 YYEEEE. V gave up 2 bases and J gave up 7 bases, with 16 bases separating them. There are 14 residues in the CDR3. DNA for the CDR3: TGTGCCAGCAGCTTATCATCAGGGATATGGGAGCAGTACTTC. It specifies CASSLSSGIWEQYF.

This chain joins TRBV5-1 and TRBJ2-3, with 15 bases aligning to TRBD2. Germline trimming cut 2 bases from V and 1 base from J; bases unmatched to any gene: 5. This CDR3 is 18 amino acids long. In germline, CDR1 is SGHRS, CDR2 YFSETQ. The CDR3 DNA sequence: TGCGCCAGCAGCTTCGGACTAGCGGGGGGGCGAGGCACAGATACGCAGTATTTT. Amino acid sequence: CASSFGLAGGRGTDTQYF. Supplemented by reference TRBV5-1 and TRBJ2-3, the full variable domain reads KAGVTQTPRYLIKTRGQQVTLSCSPISGHRSVSWYQQTPGQGLQFLFEYFSETQRNKGNFPGRFSGRQFSNSRSEMNVSTLELGDSALYLCASSFGLAGGRGTDTQYFGPGTRLTVL.

In the case of this clone: Compared with germline, one end of the junction differs, possibly owing to a read error. The gene calls are TRBV7-7 and TRBJ2-2, with D hard to call. The CDR3 runs 14 residues. The germline CDR1 and CDR2 sequences are SSHAT and FNYEAQ (reference sequence). CDR3 amino acids: CASSRNTNTGELFF. As DNA, the CDR3 is TGTGCTAGCAGCCGTAACACGAACACCGGGGAGCTGTTTTTT.

This clone was seen only a few times. The rearrangement joins TRBV4-1 to TRBJ2-3; perhaps TRBD2 as D (7 bases). This CDR3 is built from 18 residues. Germline CDR1 and CDR2: MGHRA and YSYEKL. The V and J ends lost 0 bases and 4 bases respectively, with 20 bases between them. The CDR3 DNA sequence: TGCGCCAGCAGCCAAGAACCCCGTGGGGGGGGCGTCCCAGATACGCAGTATTTT. Residues: CASSQEPRGGGVPDTQYF.

This clone was recorded only once. Additional DNA sequences in this sample encode the identical CDR3. The CDR3 is CASSYPGQAGYTF. The CDR3 DNA follows: TGTGCCAGCAGTTACCCTGGACAGGCTGGCTACACCTTC. V usage is TRBV6-5 and J usage is TRBJ1-2; 7 bases match TRBD1. With 2 bases clipped from V and 7 bases from J, the junction kept 4 bases outside the gene matches. The CDR3 loop spans 13 amino acids. Germline V CDR1 and CDR2: MNHEY, SVGAGI.